This T cell receptor (beta chain) was captured in a study of molecular identifiers for immune sequencing clone quantification. Study-level findings and limits: Under 1% of molecules in naive cells, but over 98% of effector molecules, belonged to clones above 20 RNA copies.

The CDR3 length is 14 residues. Germline V gives CDR1 DFQATT, CDR2 SNEGSKA (reference sequence). TCRdb independently ran MiXCR on the PCR reads; one entry per CDR3 protein. The profile shows over 600,000 distinct CDR3 sequences, just under 20% of them singletons. As concerns this clonotype: What it binds is not known. A much larger clone differs from this one at a single base, so this may be a read error.

The receptor was isolated from a human donor in good health. Some libraries in this study had Jurkat cell RNA spiked in. The material sequenced was naive CD8+ T cells from blood, with Jurkat cell RNA spiked in. Documented subset: FACS-sorted CD8+CD4-CCR7+CD45RA+ naive T cells. The chain recombines TRBV20-1 with TRBJ1-1, with D possibly TRBD1 on 6 matching bases. DNA for the CDR3: TGCAGTGCTAGAGACGACAGGTGGAACACTAAAGCTTTCTTT. Its protein is CSARDDRWNTKAFF.